This TCR beta chain was observed in a study of T-cell memory formation after mild COVID-19 (dated by TCRdb to the early 2020s). About the investigation overall: Most TCR sequence clusters were specific to one of the two donors. Two young, previously healthy adult volunteers, one female and one male, were included in the cohort. In a couple of donors, T-cell clones that expanded and contracted after mild COVID-19 were followed by sequencing TCRalpha and TCRbeta repertoires longitudinally.

The sequencer listed for this sample is Illumina NovaSeq 6000. cDNA libraries for TCRalpha and TCRbeta were prepared by 5'RACE using constant-segment primers, with sample barcodes and unique molecular identifiers added. Trizol reagent was used to extract RNA from every sample. Amplification of the libraries took two PCR steps, and the second step added a second sample barcode plus Illumina TruSeq adapters. Sequencing of the libraries was done on an Illumina NovaSeq, producing 2 x 150 bp paired-end reads. The paper's processing steps were these. Demultiplexing of reads and collapsing into UMI-guided consensus sequences were performed with migec v1.2.7. Using mixcr v2.1.11, UMI consensuses were aligned to TRA and TRB V and J templates and then assembled into clonotypes. A clonotype was counted as expanded or contracted only if both edgeR and NoisET called the change significant, with noise models trained on biological replicates. For edgeR calls, a false discovery rate-adjusted p below 0.01 and a log2 fold-change threshold of 1 were applied. As an exploratory analysis of dynamics, max-normalized trajectories of the 1000 most abundant clonotypes were examined by PCA with hierarchical clustering. Each responding clone was given a CD4 or CD8 phenotype based on the CD4+ and CD8+ repertoires, which had been sequenced separately. Starting from the raw public reads, TCRdb applied fastp trimming at Q25, assembled clones with MiXCR and retained in-frame beta chains. CDR3 protein duplicates are merged, each entry listing the most common genes and DNA. The V and J calls reflect TCRdb's pipeline rather than the authors' work. Here the sample has 300,000 to 400,000 distinct CDR3 sequences; 25% to 30% occur a single time. Roughly 14% of the sample is taken by the ten largest.

Based on the germline V gene, the CDR1 and CDR2 sequences are MGHRA and YSYEKL. The CDR3 covers 17 residues, taking in both the cysteine and the phenylalanine. Only CDR3 DNA is held: 51 bases, read in frame from base 1. The V and J ends are trimmed by 5 bases and 3 bases, leaving 23 bases between them. The full study reports these points: Contracting CD4+ clones turned up mainly in the CM and EM memory subsets, whereas EMRA was where CD8+ clones were enriched. Whether the second-wave clones peaking on day 37 were SARS-CoV-2 specific was not confirmed. Clones contracting from day 15 to 85 had balanced CD4/CD8 phenotypes, while a second wave expanding from day 15 to 37 was biased towards CD4+. The study covered only two mild cases, and larger cohorts including severe cases with pre-infection samples were considered necessary. Some responding clones were detected in pre-infection memory, which suggested that pre-existing cross-reactive memory T cells had joined the SARS-CoV-2 response.

Ficoll-Paque density gradient centrifugation was used to isolate PBMCs. The sample holds a few counts of this clonotype. No cognate antigen has been identified for it. No per-base quality is available; no much larger clone lies one base away. Sequencing was carried out using PBMCs or a T cell subset sorted from them (not recorded which). The receptor was isolated from an adult woman who had mild COVID-19 (a few samples of this study predate the infection). The sample titles of this study are shuffled in the database, so cell type and time point are left out; the donor was told from shared clones. This sequence uses TRBV4-1 and TRBJ2-7, with the D gene call left open. Read as DNA, the sequence is TGCGCCAGCAGCGGTAGGCCTAGTTCAACAGAGGACTACGAGCAGTACTTC. Translated, it gives CASSGRPSSTEDYEQYF.